This T cell receptor beta chain derives from a study of T cell repertoires in cytomegalovirus infection. Looking at the study overall: An indication of both CMV infection and matching HLA type came from public TCR beta signatures. Study outcomes and limitations: Dominating the ex vivo response were TCR beta clonotypes that were CMV-specific and HLA-C-restricted. The cumulative frequency of public TCR beta families distinguished individuals who carried CMV together with the relevant HLA.

Note on this clonotype: The antigen is undetermined.

TCRdb re-called the reads with MiXCR, one entry per CDR3 protein. The sample yields 200,000 to 300,000 distinct CDR3 sequences, roughly 15% seen once. The material sequenced was PBMCs. The receptor was derived from a human donor in good health (CMV status not recorded). Some clones in this sample may be carry-over from other donors' samples.

CDR3 in amino acids: CARRLASDTQYF. Written as DNA, the CDR3 is TGTGCCCGCCGGCTAGCCTCAGATACGCAGTATTTT. J is TRBJ2-3 and V is TRBV2, with D possibly matching TRBD2 (5 bases). The V end lost 11 bases, the J end lost 4 bases, and 13 bases lay between the germline ends. This CDR3 has 12 residues. The germline V gene encodes CDR1 SNHLY and CDR2 FYNNEI.